The TCR beta chain described here comes from a study of shared clonotypes between healthy human individuals. The germline V and J ends were trimmed by 2 bases and 5 bases, with 12 bases remaining between them. Germline V gives CDR1 MNHNS, CDR2 SASEGT. The CDR3 extends over 14 amino acids. Sequencing was performed with immunoSEQ multiplex PCR; in TCRdb, only in-frame clones are kept and a portion is missing. The sample carries approximately 710,000 clones, 90% recorded once. Free of recent acute infections or vaccinations, the donors were healthy HIV-negative adults. The sequence was obtained from a man younger than 35 in good health. Some clones in this sample may be carry-over from other donors' samples. Sequencing input: memory CD8+ T cells from PBMCs. Subset reported: CD45RO+ cells pooled with CCR7-negative TemRA cells. The J gene is TRBJ2-5, the V gene TRBV6-1; D gene ambiguous. The CDR3 nucleotides are TGTGCCAGCAGTGAACTTGGGGTTCTGGAGACCCAGTACTTC. Translation gives CASSELGVLETQYF.